A selection of T cell receptor beta chains follows, all from one sample in a study of T cells in Graves' hyperthyroidism and ophthalmopathy. Each CDR3 protein is one row after TCRdb ran MiXCR on the multiplex PCR reads. The sample has nearly 600,000 distinct CDR3 sequences, approximately 15% seen once. The specimen sequenced was blood. All receptors derive from a woman aged 25 to 39 with Graves' hyperthyroidism that later progressed to Graves' ophthalmopathy. Each CDR3 is given with its conserved first and last residue. Fields, in order: CDR3 DNA, CDR3 protein, J gene, D gene, clone size, V gene. A D gene is named only where the DNA matches it firmly. A clone size is listed for some rows: how often the clone was seen (once, few, many), or a class if it is expanded.

TGTGCCAGCAGTGAACTTCCGCTGAACAGGGGAAGGGATGGCTACACCTTC	CASSELPLNRGRDGYTF	TRBJ1-2	TRBD1	many	TRBV6-1
TGCAGTGTCCCCAGGATGGCCACTCCAAATTACGGCGAGCAGTACTTC	CSVPRMATPNYGEQYF	TRBJ2-7	.	.	TRBV20-1
TGTGCCAGTAGTATCGGGGAGGGGGCCTCTGGGGCCAACGTCCTGACTTTC	CASSIGEGASGANVLTF	TRBJ2-6	.	.	TRBV19
TGCAGTGCTCCGGGGGGGATCCGGACTGAAGCTTTCTTT	CSAPGGIRTEAFF	TRBJ1-1	.	few	TRBV20-1
TGTGCCAGCAGCGTAGTCGGAGAAGAGACCCAGTACTTC	CASSVVGEETQYF	TRBJ2-5	.	few	TRBV9
TGCAGTGCCGAGGTCGAAATGGGGGATCAGCCCCAGCATTTT	CSAEVEMGDQPQHF	TRBJ1-5	.	many	TRBV20-1
TGTGCCAGCAGAGACAATCAGCCCCAGCATTTT	CASRDNQPQHF	TRBJ1-5	.	many	TRBV28
TGTGCCATCAGTGCCCGGGGGGGGGACACTGAAGCTTTCTTT	CAISARGGDTEAFF	TRBJ1-1	.	many	TRBV10-3
TGTGCCAGCAGTTATGTCCTGGACAGGACTACCTACGAGCAGTACTTC	CASSYVLDRTTYEQYF	TRBJ2-7	.	few	TRBV6-2/TRBV6-3
TGTGCCACCAGCGGAAGAACAAGGACGGAGAACACTGAAGCTTTCTTT	CATSGRTRTENTEAFF	TRBJ1-1	.	many	TRBV15
TGTGCCAGCAGTTATGGGACAGGGGGCGCAAACTATGGCTACACCTTC	CASSYGTGGANYGYTF	TRBJ1-2	TRBD1	few	TRBV6-1
TGTGCCAGCAGTTCCCCGGACGAGGGGGCTTTCTTT	CASSSPDEGAFF	TRBJ1-1	.	many	TRBV28
TGCAGCGTTGAAGATTTGTACTGGGGGTGGAAGACCCAGTACTTC	CSVEDLYWGWKTQYF	TRBJ2-5	.	many	TRBV29-1
TGTGCCAGCACCGACAGGGCGGCAAACAATGAGCAGTTCTTC	CASTDRAANNEQFF	TRBJ2-1	TRBD1	many	TRBV25-1
TGTGCCAGCAGTGCACAGGGCGGGCAGCATTTT	CASSAQGGQHF	TRBJ1-5	.	few	TRBV6-1
TGTGCCAGTAGAAGAGACGGACCCTGGGATGGCTACACCTTC	CASRRDGPWDGYTF	TRBJ1-2	.	many	TRBV19
TGCAGCGTCCCATCGGGGGCAGACGGCTATGGCTACACCTTC	CSVPSGADGYGYTF	TRBJ1-2	.	few	TRBV29-1
TGCAGTGCTAGAGAAGGAACAGGGGGGTCCCAAGAGACCCAGTACTTC	CSAREGTGGSQETQYF	TRBJ2-5	TRBD1	once	TRBV20-1
TGTGCCAGCAGACAACAAACAGGGGATCCCTACAATGAGCAGTTCTTC	CASRQQTGDPYNEQFF	TRBJ2-1	TRBD1	many	TRBV12-3/TRBV12-4
TGTGCCAGCTCACCTCGAGGACGGACTAGCTCCTACAATGAGCAGTTCTTC	CASSPRGRTSSYNEQFF	TRBJ2-1	TRBD2	few	TRBV18
TGTGCTAGCAGCTATATTAACGGGAGGGGTACCGGGGAGCTGTTTTTT	CASSYINGRGTGELFF	TRBJ2-2	TRBD2	.	TRBV7-7
TGTGCCAGCAGCCAAGAGTACAGAGCGGCTGGGGCCAACGTCCTGACTTTC	CASSQEYRAAGANVLTF	TRBJ2-6	.	.	TRBV3-1
TGCGCCAGCAGCTTTCGACAGGGGGCTTACAATGAGCAGTTCTTC	CASSFRQGAYNEQFF	TRBJ2-1	TRBD1	few	TRBV5-1
TGTGCCAGCAGCGCTCGGGACAACATGAACACTGAAGCTTTCTTT	CASSARDNMNTEAFF	TRBJ1-1	.	many	TRBV9
TGTGCCAGCAGTTACTCTGGGAGGGCCCACTCTGGAAACACCATATATTTT	CASSYSGRAHSGNTIYF	TRBJ1-3	.	few	TRBV6-5
TGTGCCACGAGCGTCGACGCCAGCTCCTATAATTCACCCCTCCACTTT	CATSVDASSYNSPLHF	TRBJ1-6	.	many	TRBV10-3
TGTGCCAGCAGCTTAGGGACTAGATACGAGCAGTACTTC	CASSLGTRYEQYF	TRBJ2-7	TRBD2	many	TRBV7-3
TGTGCCAGCAGCCAGGTAGCTGACAGGGGCGAGCAGTACTTC	CASSQVADRGEQYF	TRBJ2-7	TRBD1	many	TRBV3-1
TGTGCCAGCAGTCTTGGTTTTAGGGGACCTACTGGGGCCAACGTCCTGACTTTC	CASSLGFRGPTGANVLTF	TRBJ2-6	.	many	TRBV12-3/TRBV12-4
TGTGCCAGCAGTTACTTCCTCGACCCTAATAATTCACCCCTCCACTTT	CASSYFLDPNNSPLHF	TRBJ1-6	.	many	TRBV6-5
TGTGCCAGCAGCCAAGTCGTTGGGGGACTATCTAGTGAAAAACTGTTTTTT	CASSQVVGGLSSEKLFF	TRBJ1-4	.	many	TRBV3-1
TGCGCCAGCAGTGGTAAAAGGGCTCGGGAGACCCAGTACTTC	CASSGKRARETQYF	TRBJ2-5	.	.	TRBV10-2
TGCAGTGCTAGTCCATACCCGGGACAATCCCAAGAGACCCAGTACTTC	CSASPYPGQSQETQYF	TRBJ2-5	.	few	TRBV20-1
TGTGCCAGCGCCGGGGCGGTCCTCAATGAGCAGTTCTTC	CASAGAVLNEQFF	TRBJ2-1	.	many	TRBV28
TGTGCCAGCAGTGCGTCTAGCGGGACCACAGATACGCAGTATTTT	CASSASSGTTDTQYF	TRBJ2-3	TRBD2	many	TRBV6-1
TGTGCCAGCAGCCCGGGCCTAGATGAAAAACTGTTTTTT	CASSPGLDEKLFF	TRBJ1-4	.	many	TRBV7-8
TGTGCCAGCAGGGAACCGGGACAGGGGCCGGGTGAAAAACTGTTTTTT	CASREPGQGPGEKLFF	TRBJ1-4	TRBD1	few	TRBV6-1
TGTGCCAGCGGACAGGTCTCCTACGAGCAGTACTTC	CASGQVSYEQYF	TRBJ2-7	TRBD1	many	TRBV28
TGTGCCAGCAGTTACTCCGGCGCGACGCGCTCCTACAATGAGCAGTTCTTC	CASSYSGATRSYNEQFF	TRBJ2-1	.	once	TRBV6-7
TGCAGTGCTAGATGGGCCGAAACTAGCACAGATACGCAGTATTTT	CSARWAETSTDTQYF	TRBJ2-3	.	.	TRBV20-1
TGTGCCTGGAGTTACAGCTACACCGGGGAGCTGTTTTTT	CAWSYSYTGELFF	TRBJ2-2	.	.	TRBV30
TGTGCCAGCAGCCGTGCCCAGGGGGTTGCGTACGAGCAGTACTTC	CASSRAQGVAYEQYF	TRBJ2-7	TRBD1	.	TRBV12-3/TRBV12-4